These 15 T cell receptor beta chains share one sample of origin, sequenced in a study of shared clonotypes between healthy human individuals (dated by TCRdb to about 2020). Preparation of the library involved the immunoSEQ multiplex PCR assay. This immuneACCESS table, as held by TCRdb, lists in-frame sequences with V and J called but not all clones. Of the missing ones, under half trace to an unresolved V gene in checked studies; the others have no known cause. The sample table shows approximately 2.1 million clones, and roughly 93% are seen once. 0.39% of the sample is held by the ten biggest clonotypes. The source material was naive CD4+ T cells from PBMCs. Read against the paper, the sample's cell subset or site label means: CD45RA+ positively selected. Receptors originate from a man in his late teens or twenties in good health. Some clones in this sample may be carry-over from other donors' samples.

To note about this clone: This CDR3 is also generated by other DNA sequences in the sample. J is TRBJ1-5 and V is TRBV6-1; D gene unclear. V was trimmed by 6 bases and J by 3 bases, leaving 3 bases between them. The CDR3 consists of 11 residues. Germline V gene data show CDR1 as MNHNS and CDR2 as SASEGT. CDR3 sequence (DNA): TGTGCCAGCAGAAACAATCAGCCCCAGCATTTT. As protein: CASRNNQPQHF.

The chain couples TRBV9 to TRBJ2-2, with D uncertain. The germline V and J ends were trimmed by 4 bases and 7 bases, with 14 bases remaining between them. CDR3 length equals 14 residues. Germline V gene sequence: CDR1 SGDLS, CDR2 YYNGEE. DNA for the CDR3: TGTGCCAGCAGCCCGCGCCCTAGGAGCGGGGAGCTGTTTTTT. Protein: CASSPRPRSGELFF.

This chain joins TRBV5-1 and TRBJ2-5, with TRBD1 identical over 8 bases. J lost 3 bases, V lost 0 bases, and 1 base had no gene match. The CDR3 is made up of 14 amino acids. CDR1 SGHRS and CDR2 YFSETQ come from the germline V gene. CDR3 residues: CASSLEQGEETQYF. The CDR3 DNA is TGCGCCAGCAGCTTGGAACAGGGGGAAGAGACCCAGTACTTC.

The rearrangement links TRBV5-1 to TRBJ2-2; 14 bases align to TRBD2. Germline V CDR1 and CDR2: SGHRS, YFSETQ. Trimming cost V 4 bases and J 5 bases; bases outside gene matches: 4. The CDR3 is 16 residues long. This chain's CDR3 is CASSSRLAGGTGELFF. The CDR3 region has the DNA TGCGCCAGCAGCAGCCGACTAGCGGGAGGGACCGGGGAGCTGTTTTTT.

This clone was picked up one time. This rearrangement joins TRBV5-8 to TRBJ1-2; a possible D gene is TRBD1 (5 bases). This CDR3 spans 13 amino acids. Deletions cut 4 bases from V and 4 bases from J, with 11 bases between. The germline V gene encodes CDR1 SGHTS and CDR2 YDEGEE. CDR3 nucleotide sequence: TGTGCCAGCAGCCACCGAGACAGCTATGGCTACACCTTC. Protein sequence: CASSHRDSYGYTF.

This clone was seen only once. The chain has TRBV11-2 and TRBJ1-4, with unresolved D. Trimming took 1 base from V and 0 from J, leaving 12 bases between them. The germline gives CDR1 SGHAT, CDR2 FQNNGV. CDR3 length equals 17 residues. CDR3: CASSLGVTVSTNEKLFF. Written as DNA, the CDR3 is TGTGCCAGCAGCTTAGGGGTTACGGTGTCAACTAATGAAAAACTGTTTTTT.

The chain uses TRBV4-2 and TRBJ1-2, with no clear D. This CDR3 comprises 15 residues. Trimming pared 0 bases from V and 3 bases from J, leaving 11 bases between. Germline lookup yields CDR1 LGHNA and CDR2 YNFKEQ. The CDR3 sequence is CASSQDIRQDYGYTF. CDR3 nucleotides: TGTGCCAGCAGCCAAGATATAAGGCAGGACTATGGCTACACCTTC.

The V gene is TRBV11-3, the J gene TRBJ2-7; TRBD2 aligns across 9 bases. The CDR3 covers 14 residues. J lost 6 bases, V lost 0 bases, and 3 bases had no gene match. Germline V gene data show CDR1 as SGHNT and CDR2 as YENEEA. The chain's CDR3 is CASSLDTSGSEQYF. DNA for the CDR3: TGTGCCAGCAGCTTAGACACTAGCGGGTCCGAGCAGTACTTC.

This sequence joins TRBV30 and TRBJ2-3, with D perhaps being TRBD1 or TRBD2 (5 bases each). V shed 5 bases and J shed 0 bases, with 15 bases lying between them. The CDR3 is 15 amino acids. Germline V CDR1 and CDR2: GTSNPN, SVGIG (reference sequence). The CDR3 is CAWLHPGRSTDTQYF. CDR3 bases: TGTGCCTGGCTTCACCCGGGACGGAGCACAGATACGCAGTATTTT.

This CDR3 reads CASSLWGPSGYTF. The CDR3 DNA is TGTGCCAGCAGTTTATGGGGGCCGTCCGGCTACACCTTC. The rearrangement links TRBV28 to TRBJ1-2; perhaps TRBD1 as D (5 bases). The germline gives CDR1 MDHEN, CDR2 SYDVKM. Deletions cut 0 bases from V and 8 bases from J, with 10 bases between. The CDR3 covers 13 residues.

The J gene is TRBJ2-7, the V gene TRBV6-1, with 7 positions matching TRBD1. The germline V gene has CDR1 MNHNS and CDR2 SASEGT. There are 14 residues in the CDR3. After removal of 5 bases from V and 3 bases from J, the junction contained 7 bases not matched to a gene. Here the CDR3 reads CASSTETGSYEQYF. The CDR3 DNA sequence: TGTGCCAGCAGTACGGAGACAGGGAGCTACGAGCAGTACTTC.

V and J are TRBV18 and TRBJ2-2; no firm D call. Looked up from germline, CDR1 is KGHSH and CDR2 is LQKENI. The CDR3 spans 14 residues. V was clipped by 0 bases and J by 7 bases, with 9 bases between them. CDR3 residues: CASSPPSVSGELFF. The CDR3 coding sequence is TGTGCCAGCTCACCACCCTCCGTAAGCGGGGAGCTGTTTTTT. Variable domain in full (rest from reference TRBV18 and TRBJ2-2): NAGVMQNPRHLVRRRGQEARLRCSPMKGHSHVYWYRQLPEEGLKFMVYLQKENIIDESGMPKERFSAEFPKEGPSILRIQQVVRGDSAAYFCASSPPSVSGELFFGEGSRLTVL.

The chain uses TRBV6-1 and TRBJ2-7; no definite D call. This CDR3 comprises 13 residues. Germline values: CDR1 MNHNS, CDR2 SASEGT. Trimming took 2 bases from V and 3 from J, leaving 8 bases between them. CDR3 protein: CASSEPGRYEQYF. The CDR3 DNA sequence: TGTGCCAGCAGTGAACCGGGTCGCTACGAGCAGTACTTC.

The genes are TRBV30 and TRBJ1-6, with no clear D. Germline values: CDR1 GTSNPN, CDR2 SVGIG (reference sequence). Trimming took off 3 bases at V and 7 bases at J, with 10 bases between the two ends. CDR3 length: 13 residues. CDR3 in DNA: TGTGCCTGGAGGCCATCCTCGAATTCACCCCTCCACTTT. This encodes CAWRPSSNSPLHF.

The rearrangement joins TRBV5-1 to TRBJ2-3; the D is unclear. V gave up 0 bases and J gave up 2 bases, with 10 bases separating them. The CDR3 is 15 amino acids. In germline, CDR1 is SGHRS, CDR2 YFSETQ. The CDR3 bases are TGCGCCAGCAGCTTGGAGGGTTTAGTCACAGATACGCAGTATTTT. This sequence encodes CASSLEGLVTDTQYF.